This T cell receptor (beta chain) was sequenced in a study of T-cell reconstitution after alpha-beta-depleted transplantation in children. The TCRbeta library was prepared with unique molecular identifiers. A single record per CDR3 protein comes from TCRdb applying MiXCR to the PCR reads. The data show roughly 240,000 distinct CDR3 sequences, 6.5% to 9% seen once. This clonotype was seen at least ten times. With V trimmed by 7 bases and J by 9 bases, 9 bases remained unmatched. This CDR3 is built from 13 residues. CDR1 ENHRY and CDR2 SYGVKD come from the germline V gene. The sequenced sample was PBMCs, mostly from graft donor cells, obtained 180 days after TCRalphabeta/CD19-depleted stem cell transplant. This rearrangement joins TRBV10-3 to TRBJ2-1, with 7 bases identical to TRBD2. The TCR was taken from a male patient between 5 and 17 years old who had a stem cell transplant for acute lymphoblastic leukemia, so the T cells may come from the graft donor. DNA of the CDR3: TGTGCCATCACCCCTCGGGGGGAGGGTGAGCAGTTCTTC. Translation gives CAITPRGEGEQFF.